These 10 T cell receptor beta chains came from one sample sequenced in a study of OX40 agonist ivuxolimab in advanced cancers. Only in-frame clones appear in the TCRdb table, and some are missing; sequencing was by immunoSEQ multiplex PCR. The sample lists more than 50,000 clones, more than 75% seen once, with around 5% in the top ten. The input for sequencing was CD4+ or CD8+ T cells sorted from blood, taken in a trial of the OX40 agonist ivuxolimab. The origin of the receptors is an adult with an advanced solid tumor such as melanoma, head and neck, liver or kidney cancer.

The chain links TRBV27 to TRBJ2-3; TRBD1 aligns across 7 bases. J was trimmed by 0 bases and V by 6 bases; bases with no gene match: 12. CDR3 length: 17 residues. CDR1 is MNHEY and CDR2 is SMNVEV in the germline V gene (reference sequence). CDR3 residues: CASRLLGGARSTDTQYF. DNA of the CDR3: TGTGCCAGCAGACTCTTAGGGGGCGCGCGCAGCACAGATACGCAGTATTTT.

The CDR3 loop reads CASSIRTGVGGELFF. CDR3 nucleotide sequence: TGTGCCAGTAGTATTAGGACAGGGGTTGGCGGGGAGCTGTTTTTT. V is TRBV19 and J is TRBJ2-2; 9 positions match TRBD1. CDR1 LNHDA and CDR2 SQIVND come from the germline V gene (reference sequence). The ends lost 3 bases at V and 7 bases at J; junction bases unmatched: 6. CDR3 size: 15 residues. Complete variable domain (other parts from reference TRBV19 and TRBJ2-2): DGGITQSPKYLFRKEGQNVTLSCEQNLNHDAMYWYRQDPGQGLRLIYYSQIVNDFQKGDIAEGYSVSREKKESFPLTVTSAQKNPTAFYLCASSIRTGVGGELFFGEGSRLTVL.

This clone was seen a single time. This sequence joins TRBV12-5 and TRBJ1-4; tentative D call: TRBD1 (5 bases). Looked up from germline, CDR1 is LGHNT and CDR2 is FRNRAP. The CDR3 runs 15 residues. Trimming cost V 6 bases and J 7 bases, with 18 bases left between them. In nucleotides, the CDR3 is TGTGCTAGTGGCCCGACCCGGAGGGACGGTGAAAAACTGTTTTTT. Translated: CASGPTRRDGEKLFF.

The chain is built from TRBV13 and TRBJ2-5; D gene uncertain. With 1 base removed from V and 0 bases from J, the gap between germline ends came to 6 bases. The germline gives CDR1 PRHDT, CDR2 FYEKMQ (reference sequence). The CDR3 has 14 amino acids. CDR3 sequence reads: CASSLATYQETQYF. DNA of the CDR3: TGTGCCAGCAGCTTAGCGACGTACCAAGAGACCCAGTACTTC.

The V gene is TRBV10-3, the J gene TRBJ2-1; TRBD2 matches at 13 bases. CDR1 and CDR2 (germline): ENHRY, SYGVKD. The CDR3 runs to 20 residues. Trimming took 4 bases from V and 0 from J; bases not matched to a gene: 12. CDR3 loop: CAISGGTTSGRSSSYNEQFF. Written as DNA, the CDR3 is TGTGCCATCAGTGGAGGGACGACTAGCGGGAGGTCCAGCTCCTACAATGAGCAGTTCTTC.

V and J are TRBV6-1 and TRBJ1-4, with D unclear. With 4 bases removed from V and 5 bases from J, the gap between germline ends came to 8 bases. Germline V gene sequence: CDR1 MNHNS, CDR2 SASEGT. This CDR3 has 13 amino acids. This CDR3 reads CASSVHGNEKLFF. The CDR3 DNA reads TGTGCCAGCAGTGTACACGGGAATGAAAAACTGTTTTTT.

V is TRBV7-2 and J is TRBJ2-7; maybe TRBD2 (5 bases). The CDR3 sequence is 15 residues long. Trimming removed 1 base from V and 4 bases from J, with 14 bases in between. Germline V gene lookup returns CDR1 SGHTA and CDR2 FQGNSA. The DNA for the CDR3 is TGTGCCAGCAGCTTAGGCCCGGGATTAGAGTACGAGCAGTACTTC. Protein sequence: CASSLGPGLEYEQYF.

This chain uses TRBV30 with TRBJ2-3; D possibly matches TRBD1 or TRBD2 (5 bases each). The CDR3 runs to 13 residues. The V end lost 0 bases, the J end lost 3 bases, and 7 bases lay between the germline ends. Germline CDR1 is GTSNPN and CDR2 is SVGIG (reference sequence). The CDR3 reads CAWSVGTTDTQYF. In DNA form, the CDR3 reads TGTGCCTGGAGTGTCGGGACGACAGATACGCAGTATTTT. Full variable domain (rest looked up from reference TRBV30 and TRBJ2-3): SQTIHQWPATLVQPVGSPLSLECTVEGTSNPNLYWYRQAAGRGLQLLFYSVGIGQISSEVPQNLSASRPQDRQFILSSKKLLLSDSGFYLCAWSVGTTDTQYFGPGTRLTVL.

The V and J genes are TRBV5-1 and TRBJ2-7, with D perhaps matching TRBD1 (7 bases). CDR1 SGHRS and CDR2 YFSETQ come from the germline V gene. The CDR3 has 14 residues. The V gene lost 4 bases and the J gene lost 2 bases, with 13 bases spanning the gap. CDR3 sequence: CASSPQGGTYEQYF. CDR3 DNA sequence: TGCGCCAGCAGCCCGCAGGGGGGTACCTACGAGCAGTACTTC.

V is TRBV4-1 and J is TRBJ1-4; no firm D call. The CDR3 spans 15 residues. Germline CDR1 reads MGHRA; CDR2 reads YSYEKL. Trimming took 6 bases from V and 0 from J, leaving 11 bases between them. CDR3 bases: TGCGCCAGCAGTCTTGCGGCAGCAACTAATGAAAAACTGTTTTTT. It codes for CASSLAAATNEKLFF.